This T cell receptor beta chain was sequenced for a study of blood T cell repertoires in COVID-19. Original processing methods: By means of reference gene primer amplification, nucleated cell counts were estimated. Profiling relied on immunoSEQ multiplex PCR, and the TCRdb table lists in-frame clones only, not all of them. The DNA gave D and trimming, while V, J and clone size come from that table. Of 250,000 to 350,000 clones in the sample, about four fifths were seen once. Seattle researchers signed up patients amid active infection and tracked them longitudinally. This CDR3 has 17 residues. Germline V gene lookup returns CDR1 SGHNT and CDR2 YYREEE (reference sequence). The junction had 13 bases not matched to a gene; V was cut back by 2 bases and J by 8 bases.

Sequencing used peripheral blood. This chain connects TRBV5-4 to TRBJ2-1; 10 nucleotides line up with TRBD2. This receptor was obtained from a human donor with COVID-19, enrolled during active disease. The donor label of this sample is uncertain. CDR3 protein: CASSLGPAGGPIHEQFF. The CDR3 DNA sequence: TGTGCCAGCAGCTTAGGTCCAGCGGGAGGGCCAATCCATGAGCAGTTCTTC.